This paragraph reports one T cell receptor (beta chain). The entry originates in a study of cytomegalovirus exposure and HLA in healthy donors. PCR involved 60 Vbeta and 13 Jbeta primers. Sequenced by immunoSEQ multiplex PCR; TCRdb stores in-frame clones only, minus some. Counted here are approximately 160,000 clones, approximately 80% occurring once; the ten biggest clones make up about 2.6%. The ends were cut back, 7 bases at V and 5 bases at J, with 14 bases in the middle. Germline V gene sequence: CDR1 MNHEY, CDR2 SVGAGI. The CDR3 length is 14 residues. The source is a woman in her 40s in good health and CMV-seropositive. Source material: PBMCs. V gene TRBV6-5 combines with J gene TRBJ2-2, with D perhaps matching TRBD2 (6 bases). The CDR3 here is CASTGWRGTGELFF. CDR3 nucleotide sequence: TGTGCCAGCACCGGTTGGAGGGGTACCGGGGAGCTGTTTTTT.